This T cell receptor (beta chain) was identified in a study of cytomegalovirus exposure and HLA in healthy donors. Across the study: Most donors, roughly 77% of some 400 genotyped, fell in the Caucasian-associated ancestry cluster.

As to this clone: What it recognizes is unknown.

PCR involved 60 Vbeta and 13 Jbeta primers. Measured with immunoSEQ multiplex PCR; TCRdb has only the in-frame clones, and not every one. The table includes fewer than 140,000 clones, more than 60% detected once. Germline loops: CDR1 MGHRA, CDR2 YSYEKL. The CDR3 runs 16 residues. Study findings and constraints: A later analysis found most CMV-associated TCR beta chains apparently HLA-restricted. What a later analysis reportedly showed was that an Asian-associated ancestry cluster had fewer N-insertions than the roughly 720-donor mean.

This chain uses TRBV4-1 with TRBJ2-5; 8 positions agree with TRBD1. The end of the DNA fits TRBJ2-7 better, so the J call may be wrong. The clonotype was recovered from a woman aged 45 to 65 in good health and CMV-seropositive. The sequenced material came from PBMCs. CDR3 nucleotide sequence: TGCGCCAGCAGCCAATCCATACAGACAGGGGCCTACGAGCAGTACTTC. Residues: CASSQSIQTGAYEQYF.